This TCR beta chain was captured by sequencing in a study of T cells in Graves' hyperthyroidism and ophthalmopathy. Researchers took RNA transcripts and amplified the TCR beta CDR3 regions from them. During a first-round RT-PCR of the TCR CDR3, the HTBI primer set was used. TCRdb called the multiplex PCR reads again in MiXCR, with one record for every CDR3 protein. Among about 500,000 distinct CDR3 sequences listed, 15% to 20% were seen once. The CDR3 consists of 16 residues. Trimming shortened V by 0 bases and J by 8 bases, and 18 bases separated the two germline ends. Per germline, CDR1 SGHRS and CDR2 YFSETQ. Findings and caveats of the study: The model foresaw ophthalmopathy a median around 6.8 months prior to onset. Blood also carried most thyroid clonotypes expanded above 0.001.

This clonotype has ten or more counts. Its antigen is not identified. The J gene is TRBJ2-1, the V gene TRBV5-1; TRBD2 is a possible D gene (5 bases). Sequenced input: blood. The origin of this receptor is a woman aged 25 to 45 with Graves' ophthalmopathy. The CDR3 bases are TGCGCCAGCAGCTTGGAACTAGGATCCCCGCCCCATGAGCAGTTCTTC. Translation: CASSLELGSPPHEQFF.